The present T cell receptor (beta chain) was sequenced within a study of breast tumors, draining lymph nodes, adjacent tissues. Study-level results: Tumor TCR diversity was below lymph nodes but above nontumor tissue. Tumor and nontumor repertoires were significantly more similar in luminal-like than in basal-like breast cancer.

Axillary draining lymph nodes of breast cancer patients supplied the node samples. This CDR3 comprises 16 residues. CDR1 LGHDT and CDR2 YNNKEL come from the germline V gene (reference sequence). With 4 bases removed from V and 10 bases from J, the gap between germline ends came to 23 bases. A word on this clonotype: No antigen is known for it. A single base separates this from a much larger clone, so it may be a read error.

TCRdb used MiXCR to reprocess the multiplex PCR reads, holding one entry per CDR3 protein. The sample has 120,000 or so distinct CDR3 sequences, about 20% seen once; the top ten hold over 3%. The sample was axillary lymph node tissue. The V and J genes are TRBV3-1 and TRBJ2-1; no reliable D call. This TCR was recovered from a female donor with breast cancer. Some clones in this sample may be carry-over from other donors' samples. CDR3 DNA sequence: TGTGCCAGCAGCCCAGTGGCAGGTCGGTTGTCCTACGAGCAGTTCTTC. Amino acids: CASSPVAGRLSYEQFF.